This TCR beta chain was captured by sequencing in a study of T cells in Graves' hyperthyroidism and ophthalmopathy. Trimming cost V 6 bases and J 0 bases; bases outside gene matches: 3. The CDR3 contains 16 residues. Graves' hyperthyroidism without ophthalmopathy progression within 18 months was termed stable. RNA transcripts were the template for amplifying TCR beta CDR3 regions. HTBI primers were the set used in a first-round RT-PCR of the TCR CDR3. In TCRdb, the multiplex PCR reads were re-called with MiXCR into one record per CDR3 protein. The sample has around 340,000 distinct CDR3 sequences; around a sixth are singletons.

Sequences were obtained from blood. The V gene is TRBV12-3 or TRBV12-4, the J gene TRBJ2-2, with 11 bases matching TRBD2. This clonotype originated in a woman in her forties or fifties with Graves' hyperthyroidism. The CDR3 DNA reads as TGTGCCAGCAGCTTGGGACTAGCGGCGAACACCGGGGAGCTGTTTTTT. This translates into CASSLGLAANTGELFF.